This T cell receptor beta chain was retrieved from a study of blood T cells in healthy people across ages. This clonotype was counted only a few times. Its antigen is not identified. A J-beta primer mix and a sample-barcoded 5' primer were used in a second PCR of about 6 to 12 cycles. Each single sample gave us at least 2.5 million CDR3-containing paired-end reads. TCRdb analysed the 5' RACE reads with MiXCR anew, one entry per CDR3 protein. The repertoire has about 1.4 million distinct CDR3 sequences, roughly 64% of them found once; the top ten carry more than 6%. Samples had at least 7 million PBMCs isolated from them. The V gene's germline CDR1 is MGHRA and CDR2 YSYEKL. The CDR3 has 15 amino acids. V was pared by 4 bases and J by 5 bases, with 14 bases between. Points from the study as a whole: Whereas aged donors had fewer naive CD4+ cells, long-lived donors had more of them and higher diversity.

The source is a man between 18 and 29 years old in good health. The chain carries TRBV4-1 and TRBJ1-4; tentative D call: TRBD1 (5 bases). Sequenced material: blood. The CDR3 sequence: CASSPRRQSNEKLFF. CDR3 coding DNA: TGCGCCAGCAGCCCTCGGCGACAGAGCAATGAAAAACTGTTTTTT.